The entry that follows covers one T cell receptor beta chain sequence. This sample was included in a study of shared clonotypes between healthy human individuals. Germline loops: CDR1 SGHTA, CDR2 FQGNSA. V was cut by 4 bases and J by 7 bases, with 22 bases left in between. The CDR3 runs to 16 residues. Libraries were prepared by immunoSEQ multiplex PCR; TCRdb keeps only in-frame clonotypes and omits some of them. The table shows 450,000 to 500,000 clones, with 78% occurring only once. This TCR came from a middle-aged woman in good health. Some clones in this sample may be carry-over from other donors' samples. Input material: PBMCs. The rearrangement links TRBV7-2 to TRBJ1-2, with D maybe TRBD1 (5 bases). CDR3: CASSSLGEGRSGGYTF. In DNA, the CDR3 is TGTGCCAGCAGCTCGTTGGGGGAGGGGAGGAGTGGTGGCTACACCTTC.